This T cell receptor (beta chain) came from a study of T cell changes during pregnancy in multiple sclerosis (dated by TCRdb to about 2019). Context from the whole study: The study looked at changes in the T cell repertoire across pregnancy in women with multiple sclerosis.

Library preparation employed the immunoSEQ multiplex PCR assay. This is the immuneACCESS table as TCRdb keeps it, with only in-frame sequences that have V and J called. A part of the clones is gone; compared with another copy, unresolved V genes explain less than half, and the rest is unexplained. The sample table shows under 65,000 clones, and nearly 95% are seen once. The ten largest clonotypes hold roughly 0.6% of the sample. Comments on this clone: The antigen this receptor binds is unknown. The record has no base qualities; no much larger clone is one base away.

Ends trimmed: V by 2 bases, J by 2 bases; bases unmatched to a gene: 6. Sequences MNHEY (CDR1) and SMNVEV (CDR2) are obtained from the germline V gene (reference sequence). Including cysteine and phenylalanine, the CDR3 has 15 amino acids. Of all the DNA, just the CDR3 is kept, 45 bases in frame from base 1. Sample: CD4+ T cells from peripheral blood mononuclear cells, taken after pregnancy. This sequence was found in a female donor in good health, enrolled as a control in a pregnancy study. The chain employs TRBV27 and TRBJ2-7, with 7 junctional bases fitting TRBD1. The nucleotide sequence is TGTGCCAGCAGTTTAGCGACAGGGAGCACCTACGAGCAGTACTTC. This translates into CASSLATGSTYEQYF.